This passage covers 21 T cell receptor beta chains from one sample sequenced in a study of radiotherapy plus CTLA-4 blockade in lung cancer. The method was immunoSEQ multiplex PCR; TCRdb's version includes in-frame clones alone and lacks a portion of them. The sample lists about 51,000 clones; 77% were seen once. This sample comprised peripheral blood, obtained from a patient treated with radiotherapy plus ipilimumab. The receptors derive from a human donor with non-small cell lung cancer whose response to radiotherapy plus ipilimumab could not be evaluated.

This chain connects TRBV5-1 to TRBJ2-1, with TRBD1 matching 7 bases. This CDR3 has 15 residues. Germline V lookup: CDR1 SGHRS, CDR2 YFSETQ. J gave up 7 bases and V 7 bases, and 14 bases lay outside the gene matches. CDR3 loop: CASGGARGYENEQFF. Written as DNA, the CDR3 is TGCGCCAGCGGAGGTGCCAGGGGGTATGAGAATGAGCAGTTCTTC.

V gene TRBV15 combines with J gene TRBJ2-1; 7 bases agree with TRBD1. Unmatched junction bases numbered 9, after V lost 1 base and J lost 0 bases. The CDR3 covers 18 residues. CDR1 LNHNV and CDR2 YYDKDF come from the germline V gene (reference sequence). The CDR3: CATSRARQGPSSYNEQFF. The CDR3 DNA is TGTGCCACCAGCAGAGCTCGACAGGGCCCTAGCTCCTACAATGAGCAGTTCTTC.

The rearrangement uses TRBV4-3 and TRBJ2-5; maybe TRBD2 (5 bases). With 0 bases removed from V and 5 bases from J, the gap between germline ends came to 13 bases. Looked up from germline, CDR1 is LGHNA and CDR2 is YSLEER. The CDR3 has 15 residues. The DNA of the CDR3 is TGCGCCAGCAGCCAAGATGCCTTCGGGGATGAGACCCAGTACTTC. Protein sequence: CASSQDAFGDETQYF.

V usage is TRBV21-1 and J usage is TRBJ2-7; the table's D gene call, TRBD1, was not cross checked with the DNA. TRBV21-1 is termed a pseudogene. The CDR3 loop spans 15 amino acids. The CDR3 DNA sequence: TGTGCCAGCAGCAAAGAACGGGACAGGGGCTACGAGCAGTACTTC. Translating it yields CASSKERDRGYEQYF.

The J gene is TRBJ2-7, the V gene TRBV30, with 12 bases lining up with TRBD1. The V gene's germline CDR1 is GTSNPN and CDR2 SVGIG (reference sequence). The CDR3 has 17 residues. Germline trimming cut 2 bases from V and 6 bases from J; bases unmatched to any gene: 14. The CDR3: CAWSFAPGQGALAEQYF. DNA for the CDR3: TGTGCCTGGAGTTTCGCGCCGGGACAGGGGGCGCTGGCCGAGCAGTACTTC.

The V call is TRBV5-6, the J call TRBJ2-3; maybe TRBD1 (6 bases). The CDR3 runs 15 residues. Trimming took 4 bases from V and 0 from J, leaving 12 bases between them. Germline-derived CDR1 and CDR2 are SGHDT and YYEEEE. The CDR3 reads CASSTYRVSTDTQYF. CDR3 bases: TGTGCCAGCAGCACTTACAGGGTGAGCACAGATACGCAGTATTTT.

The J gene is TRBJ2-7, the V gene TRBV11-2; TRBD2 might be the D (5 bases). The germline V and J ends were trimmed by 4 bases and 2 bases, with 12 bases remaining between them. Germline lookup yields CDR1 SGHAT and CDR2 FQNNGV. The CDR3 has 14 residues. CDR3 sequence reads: CASSSSEGTYEQYF. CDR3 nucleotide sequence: TGTGCCAGCAGCTCAAGCGAGGGAACCTACGAGCAGTACTTC.

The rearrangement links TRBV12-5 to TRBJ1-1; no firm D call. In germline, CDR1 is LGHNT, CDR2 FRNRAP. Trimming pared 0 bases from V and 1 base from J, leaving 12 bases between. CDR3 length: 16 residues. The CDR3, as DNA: TGTGCTAGTGGTTTGGTACGATTGGCAGGGAACACTGAAGCTTTCTTT. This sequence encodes CASGLVRLAGNTEAFF.

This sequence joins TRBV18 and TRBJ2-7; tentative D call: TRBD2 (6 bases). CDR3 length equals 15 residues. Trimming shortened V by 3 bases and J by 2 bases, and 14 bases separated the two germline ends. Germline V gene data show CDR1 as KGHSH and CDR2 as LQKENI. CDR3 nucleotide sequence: TGTGCCAGCTCACCTCGCGGGACGGCTACCTACGAGCAGTACTTC. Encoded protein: CASSPRGTATYEQYF.

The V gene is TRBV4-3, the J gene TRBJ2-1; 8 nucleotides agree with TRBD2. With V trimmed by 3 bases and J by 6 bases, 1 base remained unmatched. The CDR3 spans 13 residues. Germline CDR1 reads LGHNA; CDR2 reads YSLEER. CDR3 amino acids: CASSHLAGNEQFF. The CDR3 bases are TGCGCCAGCAGCCACCTAGCGGGCAATGAGCAGTTCTTC.

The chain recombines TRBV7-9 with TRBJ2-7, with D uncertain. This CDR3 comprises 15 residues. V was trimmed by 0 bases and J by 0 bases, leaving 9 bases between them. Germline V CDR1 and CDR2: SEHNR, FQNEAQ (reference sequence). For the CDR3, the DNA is TGTGCCAGCAGCTTAGCCCAACAGAGCTCCTACGAGCAGTACTTC. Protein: CASSLAQQSSYEQYF.

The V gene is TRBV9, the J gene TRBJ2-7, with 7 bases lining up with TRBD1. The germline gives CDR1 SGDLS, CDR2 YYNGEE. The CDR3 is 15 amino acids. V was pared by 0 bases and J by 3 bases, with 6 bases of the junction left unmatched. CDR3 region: CASSVVTGVVYEQYF. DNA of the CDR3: TGTGCCAGCAGCGTAGTAACAGGGGTGGTCTACGAGCAGTACTTC.

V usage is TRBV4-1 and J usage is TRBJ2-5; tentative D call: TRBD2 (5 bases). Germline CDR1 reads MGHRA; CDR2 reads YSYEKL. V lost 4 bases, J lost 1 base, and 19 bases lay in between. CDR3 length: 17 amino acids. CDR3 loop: CASSLLQRSDIQETQYF. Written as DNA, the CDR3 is TGCGCCAGCAGCCTACTCCAGCGGTCCGATATCCAAGAGACCCAGTACTTC.

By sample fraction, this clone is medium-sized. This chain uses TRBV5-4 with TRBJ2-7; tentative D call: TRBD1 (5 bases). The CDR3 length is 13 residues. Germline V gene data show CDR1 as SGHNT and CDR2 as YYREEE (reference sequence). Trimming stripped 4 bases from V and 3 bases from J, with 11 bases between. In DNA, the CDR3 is TGTGCCAGCAGCCCTCAGGGTCGCTACGAGCAGTACTTC. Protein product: CASSPQGRYEQYF.

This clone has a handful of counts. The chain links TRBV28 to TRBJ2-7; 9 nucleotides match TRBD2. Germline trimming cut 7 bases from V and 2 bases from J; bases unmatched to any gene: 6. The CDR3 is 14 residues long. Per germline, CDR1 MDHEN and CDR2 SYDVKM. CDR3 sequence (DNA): TGTGCCAGCACCTTTAGCGGGGGAACCTACGAGCAGTACTTC. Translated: CASTFSGGTYEQYF. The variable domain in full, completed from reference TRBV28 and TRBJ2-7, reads DVKVTQSSRYLVKRTGEKVFLECVQDMDHENMFWYRQDPGLGLRLIYFSYDVKMKEKGDIPEGYSVSREKKERFSLILESASTNQTSMYLCASTFSGGTYEQYFGPGTRLTVT.

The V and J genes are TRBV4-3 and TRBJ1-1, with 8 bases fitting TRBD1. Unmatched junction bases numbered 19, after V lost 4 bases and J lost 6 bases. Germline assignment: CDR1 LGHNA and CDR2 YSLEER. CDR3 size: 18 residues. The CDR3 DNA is TGCGCCAGCAGCCCTCTCCCGGACAGGGTTTATTTCGGGTCTGAAGCTTTCTTT. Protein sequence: CASSPLPDRVYFGSEAFF.

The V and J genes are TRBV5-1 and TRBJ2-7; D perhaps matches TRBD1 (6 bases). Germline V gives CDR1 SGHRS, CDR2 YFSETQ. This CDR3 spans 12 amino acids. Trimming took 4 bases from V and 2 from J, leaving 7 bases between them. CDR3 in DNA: TGCGCCAGCAGCCCAGGGGCCTACGAGCAGTACTTC. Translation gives CASSPGAYEQYF.

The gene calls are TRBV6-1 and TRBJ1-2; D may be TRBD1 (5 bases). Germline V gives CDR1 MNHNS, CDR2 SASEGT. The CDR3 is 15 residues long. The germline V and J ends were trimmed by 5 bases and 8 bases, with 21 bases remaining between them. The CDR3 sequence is CASSSTGGGGWGYTF. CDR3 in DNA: TGTGCCAGCAGTTCCACAGGTGGGGGAGGGTGGGGCTACACCTTC.

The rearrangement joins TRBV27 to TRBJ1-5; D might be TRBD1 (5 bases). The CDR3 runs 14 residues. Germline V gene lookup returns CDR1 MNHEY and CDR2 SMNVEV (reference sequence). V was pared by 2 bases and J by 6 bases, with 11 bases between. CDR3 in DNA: TGTGCCAGCAGTTTACTAGGGGATGGTCAGCCCCAGCATTTT. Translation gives CASSLLGDGQPQHF.

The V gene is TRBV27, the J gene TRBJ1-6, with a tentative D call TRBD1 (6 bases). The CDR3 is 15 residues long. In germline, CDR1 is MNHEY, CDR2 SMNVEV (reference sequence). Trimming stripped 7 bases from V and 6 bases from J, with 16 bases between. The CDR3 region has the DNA TGTGCCAGCACAAAGACCGGGACATTTAATTCACCCCTCCACTTT. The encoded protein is CASTKTGTFNSPLHF.

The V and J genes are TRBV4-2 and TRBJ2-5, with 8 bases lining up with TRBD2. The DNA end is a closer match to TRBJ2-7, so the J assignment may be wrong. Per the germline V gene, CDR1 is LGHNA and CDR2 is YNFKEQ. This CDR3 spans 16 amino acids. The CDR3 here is CASSQDWAGGGYEQYF. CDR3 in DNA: TGTGCCAGCAGCCAAGATTGGGCGGGAGGAGGATACGAGCAGTACTTC.